This T cell receptor beta chain stems from a study of T cells after yellow fever vaccination. Overall study context: Fractions with few cells were prepared using SMART-Seq v4 Ultra Low Input. General study findings and limits: In FACS-sorted repertoires, abundant clonotypes from the bulk population could appear as contaminants.

This clonotype was counted between two and nine times. The antigen remains unidentified. UMIs and a universal primer site were added when TCR cDNA was made by 5'RACE template switching. Using its own MiXCR run on the 5' RACE reads, TCRdb lists one record per CDR3 protein. The table records about 240,000 distinct CDR3 sequences, 6.9% of them present only once. V shed 0 bases, J shed 6 bases, and the junction held 4 bases outside the gene matches. CDR3 length equals 14 residues. Germline CDR1 WSHSY, CDR2 SAAADI. The starting material was CD4+ T cells sorted from PBMCs, obtained 15 days after the yellow fever booster vaccination. This sequence was found in a man aged 25-45 years who received the YFV17D yellow fever vaccine. The chain employs TRBV10-2 and TRBJ2-7; 8 nucleotides align to TRBD2. CDR3 protein: CASSESSGGVEQYF. Written as DNA, the CDR3 is TGCGCCAGCAGTGAGTCGTCGGGAGGGGTCGAGCAGTACTTC.